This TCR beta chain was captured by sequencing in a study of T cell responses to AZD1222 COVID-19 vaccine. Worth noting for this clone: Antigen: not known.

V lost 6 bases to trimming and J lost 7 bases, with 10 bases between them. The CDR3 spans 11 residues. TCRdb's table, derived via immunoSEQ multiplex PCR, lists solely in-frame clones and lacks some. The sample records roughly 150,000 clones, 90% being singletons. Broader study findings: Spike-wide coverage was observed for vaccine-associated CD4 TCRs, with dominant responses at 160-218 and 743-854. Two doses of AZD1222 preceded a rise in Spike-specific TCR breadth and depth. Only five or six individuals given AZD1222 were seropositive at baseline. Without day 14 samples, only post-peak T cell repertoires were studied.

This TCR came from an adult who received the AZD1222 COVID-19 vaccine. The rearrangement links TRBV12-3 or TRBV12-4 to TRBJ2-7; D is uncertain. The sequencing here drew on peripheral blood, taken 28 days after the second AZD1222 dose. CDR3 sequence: CASSAYTEQYF. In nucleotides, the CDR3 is TGTGCCAGCAGCGCTTACACAGAGCAGTACTTC.